This T cell receptor beta chain was obtained from a study of T cells expressing NK-cell markers. Study-wide context: One of eight sequenced donors was HCMV-seronegative; the other seven were seropositive. Points from the study as a whole: In a group of several donors, dominant NKG2C+ clonotypes represented roughly 1.0-7.5% of CD8+ T cells.

Reprocessing the 5' RACE reads, TCRdb reports a single entry for every CDR3 protein and omits DNA. The sample data list 300,000 or so distinct CDR3 sequences. The CDR3 consists of 15 residues. CDR1 is SGHTS, CDR2 YDEGEE, per germline. A word on this clonotype: What it binds is not known.

The receptor was derived from a woman aged 18 to 75 in good health. Sequencing input: blood T cells: a sorted CD56 or NKG2C T cell subset, CD4+ or CD8+ T cells, or bulk PBMC T cells (not recorded which). This rearrangement joins TRBV5-8 to TRBJ1-3. The CDR3 here is CASSSSYGSGNTIYF.